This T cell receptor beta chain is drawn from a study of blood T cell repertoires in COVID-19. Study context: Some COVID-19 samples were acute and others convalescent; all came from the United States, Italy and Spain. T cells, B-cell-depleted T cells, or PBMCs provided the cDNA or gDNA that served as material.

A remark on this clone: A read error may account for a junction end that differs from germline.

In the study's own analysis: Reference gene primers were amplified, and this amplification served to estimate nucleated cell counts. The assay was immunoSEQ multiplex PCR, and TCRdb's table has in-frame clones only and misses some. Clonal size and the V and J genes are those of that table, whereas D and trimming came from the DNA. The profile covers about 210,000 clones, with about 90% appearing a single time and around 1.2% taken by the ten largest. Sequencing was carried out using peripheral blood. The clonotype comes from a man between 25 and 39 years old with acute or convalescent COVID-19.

The CDR3 is CASRREQGVGEQFF. For the CDR3, the DNA is TGTGCTAGCAGACGAGAGCAGGGGGTGGGTGAGCAGTTCTTC. This sequence joins TRBV7-7 and TRBJ2-1; 7 bases fit TRBD1. This CDR3 contains 14 residues. Germline CDR1 is SSHAT and CDR2 is FNYEAQ (reference sequence).